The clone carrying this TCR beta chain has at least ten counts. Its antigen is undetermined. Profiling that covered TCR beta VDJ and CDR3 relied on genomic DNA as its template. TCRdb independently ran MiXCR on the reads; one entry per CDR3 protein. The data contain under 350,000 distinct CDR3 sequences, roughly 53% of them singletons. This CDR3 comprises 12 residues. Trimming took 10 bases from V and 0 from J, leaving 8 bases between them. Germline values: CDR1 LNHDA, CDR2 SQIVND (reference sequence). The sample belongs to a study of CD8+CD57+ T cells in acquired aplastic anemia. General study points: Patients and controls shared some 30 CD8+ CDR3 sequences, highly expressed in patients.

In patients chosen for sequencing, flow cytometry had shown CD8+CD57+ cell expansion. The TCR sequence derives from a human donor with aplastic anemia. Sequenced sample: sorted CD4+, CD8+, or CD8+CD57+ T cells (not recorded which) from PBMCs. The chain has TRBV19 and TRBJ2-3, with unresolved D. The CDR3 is CATISSTDTQYF. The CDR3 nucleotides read TGTGCCACTATTTCTAGCACAGATACGCAGTATTTT.